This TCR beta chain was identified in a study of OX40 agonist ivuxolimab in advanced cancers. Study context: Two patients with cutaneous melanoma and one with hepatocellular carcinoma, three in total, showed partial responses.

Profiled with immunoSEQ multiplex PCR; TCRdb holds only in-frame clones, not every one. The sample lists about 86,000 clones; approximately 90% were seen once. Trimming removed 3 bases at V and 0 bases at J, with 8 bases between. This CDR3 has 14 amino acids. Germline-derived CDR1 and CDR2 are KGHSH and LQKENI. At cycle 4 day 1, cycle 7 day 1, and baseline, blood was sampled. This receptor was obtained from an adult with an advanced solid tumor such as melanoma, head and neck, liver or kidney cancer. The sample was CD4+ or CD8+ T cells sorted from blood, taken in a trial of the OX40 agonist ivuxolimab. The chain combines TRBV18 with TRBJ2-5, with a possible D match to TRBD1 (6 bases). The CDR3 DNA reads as TGTGCCAGCTCACCGGGGGCTGACCAAGAGACCCAGTACTTC. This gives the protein CASSPGADQETQYF. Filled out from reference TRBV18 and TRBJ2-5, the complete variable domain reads NAGVMQNPRHLVRRRGQEARLRCSPMKGHSHVYWYRQLPEEGLKFMVYLQKENIIDESGMPKERFSAEFPKEGPSILRIQQVVRGDSAAYFCASSPGADQETQYFGPGTRLLVL.